The T cell receptor (beta chain) under discussion was sequenced for a study of T-cell memory formation after mild COVID-19. In the study overall: TCR clusters showed largely donor specificity.

Comment on this clonotype: What it binds is unknown.

From the 5' RACE reads, TCRdb called clonotypes with MiXCR, one entry per CDR3 protein. The data contain under 450,000 distinct CDR3 sequences, 20% to 25% of them singletons. The V end lost 3 bases, the J end lost 4 bases, and 9 bases lay between the germline ends. The V gene's germline CDR1 is MNHNS and CDR2 SASEGT. The CDR3 is 13 residues long. Study results and limitations: Confirmation of SARS-CoV-2 specificity was lacking for second-wave clones peaking day 37.

J is TRBJ1-2 and V is TRBV6-1; maybe TRBD1 (6 bases). This clonotype was obtained from a man in his late teens or twenties who had mild COVID-19 (a few samples of this study predate the infection). Cell type and time point are not known. Sequencing was performed on PBMCs or a T cell subset sorted from them (not recorded which). DNA of the CDR3: TGTGCCAGCAGTGAGGGGGGGCCCTATGGCTACACCTTC. Residues: CASSEGGPYGYTF.